What follows is one T cell receptor (beta chain) and its context. Authors' data handling: Cell counts per sample came from amplifying reference gene primers. Using immunoSEQ multiplex PCR, the repertoire was profiled, and TCRdb retains in-frame clones only, with some absent. D and trimming were read from the DNA, whereas the V and J calls and clone size are those reported in that table. The sample records 250,000 or so clones, 84% being singletons. Trimming cost V 8 bases and J 4 bases; bases outside gene matches: 10. The CDR3 totals 14 residues. Germline V lookup: CDR1 LNHDA, CDR2 SQIVND (reference sequence). This sample stems from a study of blood T cell repertoires in COVID-19. Overall study context: COVID-19 samples collected from the United States, Italy and Spain covered acute and convalescent phases. PBMCs, B-cell-depleted T cells, or T cells provided the cDNA or gDNA that made up the material.

The sequence was obtained from a man aged 40-49 years who had recovered from COVID-19. The V gene is TRBV19, the J gene TRBJ2-7, with 8 bases fitting TRBD2. The sequenced material came from peripheral blood. For the CDR3, the DNA is TGTGCCAGTGGAACGGGGGGGGCGTGGTACGAGCAGTACTTC. Amino acids: CASGTGGAWYEQYF.